This T cell receptor beta chain derives from a study of blood T cells in healthy people across ages. As for this clonotype: An end of the junction does not agree with germline; a read error may underlie this.

With a J-beta primer mix and a sample-barcoded 5' primer, a second PCR ran 7 to 11 cycles. MiXCR was run by TCRdb on the 5' RACE reads, yielding one entry per CDR3 protein. The sample holds about 900,000 distinct CDR3 sequences, around 68% seen once. This CDR3 comprises 15 residues. Germline V gene sequence: CDR1 MNHEY, CDR2 SVGAGI. The sequenced sample consisted of blood. The chain has TRBV6-5 and TRBJ1-5, with 8 positions matching TRBD1. This sequence originates from a man aged 25 to 40 in good health. CDR3 amino acids: CASRQDRVSSQPQHF. CDR3 DNA sequence: TGTGCCAGCAGACAGGACAGGGTGAGCAGTCAGCCCCAGCATTTT.